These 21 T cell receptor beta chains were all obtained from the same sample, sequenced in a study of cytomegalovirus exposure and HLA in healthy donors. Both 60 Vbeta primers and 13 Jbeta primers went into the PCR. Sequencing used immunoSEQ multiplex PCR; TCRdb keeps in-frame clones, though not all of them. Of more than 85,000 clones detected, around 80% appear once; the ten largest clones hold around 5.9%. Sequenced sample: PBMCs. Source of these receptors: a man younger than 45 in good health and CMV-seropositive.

This CDR3 is CASSLELAGGENAQYF. The CDR3 DNA is TGTGCCAGCAGCTTAGAACTAGCGGGGGGAGAAAATGCGCAGTATTTT. The chain uses TRBV11-2 and TRBJ2-3; 12 positions agree with TRBD2. V gave up 0 bases and J gave up 10 bases; unmatched junction bases: 8. The CDR3 has 16 residues. The germline gives CDR1 SGHAT, CDR2 FQNNGV. Full variable domain (rest looked up from reference TRBV11-2 and TRBJ2-3): EAGVAQSPRYKIIEKRQSVAFWCNPISGHATLYWYQQILGQGPKLLIQFQNNGVVDDSQLPKDRFSAERLKGVDSTLKIQPAKLEDSAVYLCASSLELAGGENAQYFGPGTRLTVL.

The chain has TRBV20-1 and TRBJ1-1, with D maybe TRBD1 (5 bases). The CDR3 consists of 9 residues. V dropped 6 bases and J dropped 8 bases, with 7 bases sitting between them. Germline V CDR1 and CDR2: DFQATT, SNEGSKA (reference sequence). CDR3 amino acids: CSAGQEAFF. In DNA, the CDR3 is TGCAGTGCGGGGCAGGAAGCTTTCTTT.

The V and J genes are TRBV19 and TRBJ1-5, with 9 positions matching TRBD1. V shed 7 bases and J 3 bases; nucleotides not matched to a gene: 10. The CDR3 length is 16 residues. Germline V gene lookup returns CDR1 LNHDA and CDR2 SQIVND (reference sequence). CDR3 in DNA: TGTGCCAGTACTGAGACAGGGGGGTGGAACAATCAGCCCCAGCATTTT. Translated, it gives CASTETGGWNNQPQHF.

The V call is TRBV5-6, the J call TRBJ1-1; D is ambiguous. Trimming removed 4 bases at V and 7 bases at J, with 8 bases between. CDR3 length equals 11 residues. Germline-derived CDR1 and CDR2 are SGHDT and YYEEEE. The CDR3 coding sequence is TGTGCCAGCAGCGCCACGGGTGAAGCTTTCTTT. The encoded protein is CASSATGEAFF.

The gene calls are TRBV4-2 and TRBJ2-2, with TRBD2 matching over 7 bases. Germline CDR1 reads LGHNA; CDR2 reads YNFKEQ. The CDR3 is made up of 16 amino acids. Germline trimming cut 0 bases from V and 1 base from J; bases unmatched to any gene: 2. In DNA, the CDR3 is TGTGCCAGCAGCCAAGAATTAGCGGGGAACACCGGGGAGCTGTTTTTT. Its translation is CASSQELAGNTGELFF.

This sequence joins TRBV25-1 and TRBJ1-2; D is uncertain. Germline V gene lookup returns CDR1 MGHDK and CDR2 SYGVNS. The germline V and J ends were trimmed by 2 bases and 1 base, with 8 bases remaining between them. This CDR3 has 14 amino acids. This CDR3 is CASSEPDINYGYTF. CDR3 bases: TGTGCCAGCAGTGAACCCGACATTAACTATGGCTACACCTTC.

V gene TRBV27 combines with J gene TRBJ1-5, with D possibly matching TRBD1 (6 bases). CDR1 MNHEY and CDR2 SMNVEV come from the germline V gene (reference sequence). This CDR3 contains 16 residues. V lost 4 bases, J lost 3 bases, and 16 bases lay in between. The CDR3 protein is CASSSSFGQPNQPQHF. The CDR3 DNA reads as TGTGCCAGCAGTTCATCGTTCGGACAGCCCAATCAGCCCCAGCATTTT.

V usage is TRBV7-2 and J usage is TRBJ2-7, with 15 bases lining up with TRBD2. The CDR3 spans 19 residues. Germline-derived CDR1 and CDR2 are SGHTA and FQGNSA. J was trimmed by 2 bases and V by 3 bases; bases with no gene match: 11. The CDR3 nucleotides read TGTGCCAGCAGCTTCCGTGAGGGGACTAGCGGGGGGCTCCCCTACGAGCAGTACTTC. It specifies CASSFREGTSGGLPYEQYF.

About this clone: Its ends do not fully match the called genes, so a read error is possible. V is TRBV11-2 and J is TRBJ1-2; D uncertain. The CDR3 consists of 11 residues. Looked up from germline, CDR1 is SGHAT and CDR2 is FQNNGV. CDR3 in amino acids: CASSLGYHVSF. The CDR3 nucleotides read TGTGCCAGCAGCTTAGGCTACCATGTTAGCTTT.

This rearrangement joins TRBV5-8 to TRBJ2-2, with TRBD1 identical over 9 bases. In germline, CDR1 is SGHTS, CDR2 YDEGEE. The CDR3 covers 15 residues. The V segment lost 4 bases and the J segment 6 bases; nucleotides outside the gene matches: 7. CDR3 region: CASSLGTGKAGELFF. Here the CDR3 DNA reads TGTGCCAGCAGCCTAGGGACAGGGAAGGCCGGGGAGCTGTTTTTT. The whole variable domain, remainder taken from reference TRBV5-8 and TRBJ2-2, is EAGVTQSPTHLIKTRGQQATLRCSPISGHTSVYWYQQALGLGLQFLLWYDEGEERNRGNFPPRFSGRQFPNYSSELNVNALELEDSALYLCASSLGTGKAGELFFGEGSRLTVL.

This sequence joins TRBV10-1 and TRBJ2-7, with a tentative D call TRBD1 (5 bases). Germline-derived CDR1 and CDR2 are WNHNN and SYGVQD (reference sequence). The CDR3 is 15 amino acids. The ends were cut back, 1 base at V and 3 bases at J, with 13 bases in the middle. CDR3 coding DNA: TGCGCCAGCAGTGAGTACGACAGTCCTAGCTACGAGCAGTACTTC. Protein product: CASSEYDSPSYEQYF.

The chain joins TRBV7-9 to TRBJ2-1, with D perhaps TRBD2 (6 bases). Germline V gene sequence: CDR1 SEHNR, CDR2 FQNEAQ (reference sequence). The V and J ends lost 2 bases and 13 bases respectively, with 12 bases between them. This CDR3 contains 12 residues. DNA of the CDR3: TGTGCCAGCAGCTTATTGGCGGGAATTCAGTTCTTC. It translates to CASSLLAGIQFF.

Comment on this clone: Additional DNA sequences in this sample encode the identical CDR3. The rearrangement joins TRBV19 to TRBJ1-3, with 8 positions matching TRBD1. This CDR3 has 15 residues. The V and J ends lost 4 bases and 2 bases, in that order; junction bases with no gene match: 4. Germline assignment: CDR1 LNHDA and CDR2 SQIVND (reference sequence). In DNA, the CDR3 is TGTGCCAGTAGTACTCCGACAGGGGCTGGAAACACCATATATTTT. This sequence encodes CASSTPTGAGNTIYF. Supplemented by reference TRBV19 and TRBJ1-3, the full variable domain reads DGGITQSPKYLFRKEGQNVTLSCEQNLNHDAMYWYRQDPGQGLRLIYYSQIVNDFQKGDIAEGYSVSREKKESFPLTVTSAQKNPTAFYLCASSTPTGAGNTIYFGEGSWLTVV.

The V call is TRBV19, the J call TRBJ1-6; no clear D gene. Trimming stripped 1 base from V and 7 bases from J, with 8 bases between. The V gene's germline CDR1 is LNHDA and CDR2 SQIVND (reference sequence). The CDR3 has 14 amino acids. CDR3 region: CASSIGERNSPLHF. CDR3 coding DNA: TGTGCCAGTAGTATAGGGGAGCGGAATTCACCCCTCCACTTT.

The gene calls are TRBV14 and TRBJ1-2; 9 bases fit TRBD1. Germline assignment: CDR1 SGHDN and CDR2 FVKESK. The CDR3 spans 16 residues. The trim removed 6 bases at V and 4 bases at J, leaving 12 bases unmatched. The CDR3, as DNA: TGTGCCAGCAGTCGATTTGTCACAGGGGGCAGCTATGGCTACACCTTC. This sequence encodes CASSRFVTGGSYGYTF.

CDR3 coding DNA: TGTGCCAGCAGTTCGGACAGGGGTCTCTACGAGCAGTACTTC. Protein: CASSSDRGLYEQYF. The chain employs TRBV6-6 and TRBJ2-5; 9 positions match TRBD1. The end of the DNA is better explained by TRBJ2-7, so the J call may be wrong. The CDR3 is 14 residues long. Germline V lookup: CDR1 MNHNY, CDR2 SVGAGI (reference sequence).

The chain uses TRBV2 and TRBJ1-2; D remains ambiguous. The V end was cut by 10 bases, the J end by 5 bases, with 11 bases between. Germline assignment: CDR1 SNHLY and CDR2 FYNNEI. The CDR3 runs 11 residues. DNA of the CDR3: TGTGCCACAAGGAGTGGGTATGGCTACACCTTC. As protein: CATRSGYGYTF.

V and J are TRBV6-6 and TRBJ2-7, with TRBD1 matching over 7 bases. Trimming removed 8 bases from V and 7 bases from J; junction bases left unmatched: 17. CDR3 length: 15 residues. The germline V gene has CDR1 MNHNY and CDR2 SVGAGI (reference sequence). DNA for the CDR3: TGTGCCAGCCAAACAAACCGGGACAGCTCCTGGGAGCAGTACTTC. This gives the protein CASQTNRDSSWEQYF.

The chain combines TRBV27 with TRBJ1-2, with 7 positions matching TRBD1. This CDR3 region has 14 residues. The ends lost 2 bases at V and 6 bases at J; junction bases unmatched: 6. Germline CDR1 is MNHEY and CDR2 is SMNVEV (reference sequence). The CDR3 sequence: CASSLNQGEDGYTF. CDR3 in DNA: TGTGCCAGCAGTTTAAACCAGGGGGAGGATGGCTACACCTTC.

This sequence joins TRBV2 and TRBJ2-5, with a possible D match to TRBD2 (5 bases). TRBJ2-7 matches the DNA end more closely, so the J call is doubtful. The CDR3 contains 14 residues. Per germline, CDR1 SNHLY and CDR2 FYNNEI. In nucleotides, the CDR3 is TGTGCCAGCAGCCCAAGTATGGGAGACTACGAGCAGTACTTC. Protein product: CASSPSMGDYEQYF.

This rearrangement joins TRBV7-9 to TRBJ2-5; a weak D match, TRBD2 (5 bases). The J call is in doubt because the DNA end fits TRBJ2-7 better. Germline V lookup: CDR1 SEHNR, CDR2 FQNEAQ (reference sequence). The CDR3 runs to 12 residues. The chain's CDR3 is CASSFAAGEQYF. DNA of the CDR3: TGTGCCAGCAGCTTCGCGGCGGGCGAGCAGTACTTC.